The source of this T cell receptor beta chain is a study of response to subunit inactivated influenza vaccine. In TCRdb, the RT-PCR reads were re-called with MiXCR into one record per CDR3 protein. The table includes roughly 670,000 distinct CDR3 sequences, less than 15% detected once. Deletions cut 4 bases from V and 4 bases from J, with 11 bases between. Germline V gives CDR1 SGHAT, CDR2 FQNNGV. The CDR3 sequence is 14 residues long. The sequence was obtained from a man aged 50-59 years who received an inactivated influenza vaccine. The V gene is TRBV11-2, the J gene TRBJ2-1; unclear D gene. The specimen was PBMCs from blood, collected approximately 15 days before vaccination. The CDR3 nucleotides are TGTGCCAGCAGCTCCGAGACTGGTTACAATGAGCAGTTCTTC. Protein sequence: CASSSETGYNEQFF.